The present T cell receptor (beta chain) was sequenced within a study of cytomegalovirus exposure and HLA in healthy donors. This clone has just one count. Germline V CDR1 and CDR2: MNHEY, SVGAGI. V gave up 6 bases and J gave up 6 bases; unmatched junction bases: 7. The CDR3 contains 15 residues. With 60 Vbeta and 13 Jbeta primers, the PCR was carried out. TCRdb keeps only in-frame clones here, not all; method: immunoSEQ multiplex PCR. The table includes some 180,000 clones, roughly 85% detected once. The chain joins TRBV6-5 to TRBJ2-2; 10 bases map to TRBD2. Sequencing was performed on PBMCs. This TCR was recovered from a woman between 18 and 30 years old in good health and CMV-seronegative. The CDR3 region is CASRRTSGAPGELFF. CDR3 coding DNA: TGTGCCAGCAGAAGGACTAGCGGAGCTCCCGGGGAGCTGTTTTTT.